Shown below are 16 T cell receptor beta chains from a single sample sequenced in a study of control samples from healthy donors and cancer patients. Produced via immunoSEQ multiplex PCR; TCRdb's table is partial and in-frame only. The data contain 95,000 to 150,000 clones, about nine tenths of them singletons. Material for sequencing was blood. The origin of the receptors is a man aged 35-49 years in good health.

The chain combines TRBV4-1 with TRBJ2-5; D is unresolved. Trimming removed 4 bases from V and 5 bases from J, with 5 bases in between. This CDR3 has 11 residues. Per the germline V gene, CDR1 is MGHRA and CDR2 is YSYEKL. CDR3 region: CASSLGETQYF. CDR3 nucleotide sequence: TGCGCCAGCAGCCTGGGGGAGACCCAGTACTTC.

The chain carries TRBV20-1 and TRBJ2-7; the D is unclear. The CDR3 covers 11 residues. Per the germline V gene, CDR1 is DFQATT and CDR2 is SNEGSKA (reference sequence). V lost 1 base, J lost 6 bases, and 7 bases lay in between. The CDR3 here is CSARAWGEQYF. The CDR3 DNA reads TGCAGTGCTAGAGCATGGGGCGAGCAGTACTTC.

The chain has TRBV11-2 and TRBJ2-7; D unclear. V was clipped by 4 bases and J by 3 bases, with 10 bases between them. This CDR3 comprises 13 residues. In germline, CDR1 is SGHAT, CDR2 FQNNGV. The CDR3 region has the DNA TGTGCCAGCAGCTCTTCCTTGGGCTACGAGCAGTACTTC. This sequence encodes CASSSSLGYEQYF.

The chain recombines TRBV11-3 with TRBJ1-4; 7 bases are shared with TRBD1. The J segment lost 12 bases and the V segment lost 5 bases, leaving 9 bases of the junction unmatched. Germline CDR1 is SGHNT and CDR2 is YENEEA. The CDR3 is 13 amino acids. The CDR3 sequence: CASSVRQGLELFF. In nucleotides, the CDR3 is TGTGCCAGCAGCGTCCGACAGGGCTTGGAACTGTTTTTT.

This clone is a singleton in its sample. The gene calls are TRBV5-1 and TRBJ1-1; D perhaps matches TRBD1 (6 bases). The germline gives CDR1 SGHRS, CDR2 YFSETQ. The CDR3 contains 14 residues. Trimming stripped 4 bases from V and 0 bases from J, with 10 bases between. The CDR3 loop reads CASSPGTLNTEAFF. The CDR3 DNA reads TGCGCCAGCAGCCCCGGGACATTGAACACTGAAGCTTTCTTT.

The chain carries TRBV10-2 and TRBJ1-2, with 8 bases identical to TRBD1. Losses at the gene ends were 4 bases for V and 7 bases for J; bases not matched to a gene: 11. This CDR3 is 15 amino acids long. Germline CDR1 is WSHSY and CDR2 is SAAADI. CDR3: CASSGGTGGSGGYTF. For the CDR3, the DNA is TGCGCCAGCAGTGGGGGGACAGGCGGAAGTGGTGGCTACACCTTC.

The chain employs TRBV19 and TRBJ2-7, with 12 bases aligning to TRBD1. V shed 2 bases, J shed 6 bases, and the junction held 17 bases outside the gene matches. The CDR3 runs to 19 residues. CDR1 and CDR2 from the germline V gene are LNHDA and SQIVND (reference sequence). The CDR3 loop is CASSIHRDRGRVVYLEQYF. The CDR3 nucleotides read TGTGCCAGTAGTATACACCGGGACAGGGGGCGAGTGGTATACCTCGAGCAGTACTTC.

CDR3 DNA sequence: TGTGCCAGCAGTTCAGGGGGCCATTCGGTCGAGCAGTACTTC. It translates to CASSSGGHSVEQYF. V is TRBV6-2 or TRBV6-3 and J is TRBJ2-7; TRBD1 agrees at 8 bases. The germline gives CDR1 MNHEY, CDR2 SVGEGT. The CDR3 totals 14 residues. Trimming took 4 bases from V and 6 from J; bases not matched to a gene: 8.

The chain recombines TRBV19 with TRBJ1-2; TRBD1 matches at 10 bases. The CDR3 spans 13 residues. Germline values: CDR1 LNHDA, CDR2 SQIVND (reference sequence). V dropped 4 bases and J dropped 6; count of bases not matched to a gene: 2. The CDR3 region has the DNA TGTGCCAGTAGTAGACAGGGGGCGCATGGCTACACCTTC. Its protein is CASSRQGAHGYTF.

This clone was detected only a few times. The chain's CDR3 is CASSRDSTDTQYF. CDR3 DNA: TGTGCCAGCAGTCGGGACAGCACAGATACGCAGTATTTT. This chain joins TRBV6-4 and TRBJ2-3, with D possibly being TRBD1 or TRBD2 (5 bases each). Trimming took 5 bases from V and 0 from J, leaving 6 bases between them. The CDR3 totals 13 residues. Germline V gene data show CDR1 as MRHNA and CDR2 as SNTAGT.

This chain links TRBV6-2 or TRBV6-3 with TRBJ2-1, with D possibly TRBD1 on 6 matching bases. Germline loops: CDR1 MNHEY, CDR2 SVGEGT. The V and J ends lost 2 bases and 10 bases respectively, with 9 bases between them. The CDR3 consists of 12 residues. The CDR3 coding sequence is TGTGCCAGCAGTTACCTGGGACACGAGCAGTTCTTC. Its translation is CASSYLGHEQFF.

CDR3: CASSLGLAGDRGEQFF. CDR3 DNA: TGCGCCAGCAGCTTGGGACTAGCGGGGGACAGGGGGGAGCAGTTCTTC. This chain connects TRBV5-1 to TRBJ2-1; possibly TRBD2 for D (12 bases). V gave up 0 bases and J gave up 10 bases, with 20 bases separating them. Germline CDR1 SGHRS, CDR2 YFSETQ. The CDR3 consists of 16 residues. Full variable domain (remainder filled in from reference TRBV5-1 and TRBJ2-1): KAGVTQTPRYLIKTRGQQVTLSCSPISGHRSVSWYQQTPGQGLQFLFEYFSETQRNKGNFPGRFSGRQFSNSRSEMNVSTLELGDSALYLCASSLGLAGDRGEQFFGPGTRLTVL.

The J gene is TRBJ1-6, the V gene TRBV6-5; 8 positions agree with TRBD1. CDR1 MNHEY and CDR2 SVGAGI come from the germline V gene. After removal of 9 bases from V and 10 bases from J, the junction contained 8 bases not matched to a gene. The CDR3 contains 13 residues. The CDR3 reads CASPGTGRSPLHF. CDR3 sequence (DNA): TGTGCCAGTCCCGGGACAGGTCGCTCACCCCTCCACTTT.

The V call is TRBV6-2 or TRBV6-3, the J call TRBJ1-1; no clear D gene. The length of the CDR3 is 19 residues. Trimming removed 0 bases from V and 0 bases from J, with 20 bases in between. Looked up from germline, CDR1 is MNHEY and CDR2 is SVGEGT. The CDR3, as DNA: TGTGCCAGCAGTTACTCTCCCAGCAGAACGGCTGCTTTGAACACTGAAGCTTTCTTT. It translates to CASSYSPSRTAALNTEAFF.

The gene calls are TRBV6-1 and TRBJ1-6, with a possible D match to TRBD1 (5 bases). V was cut by 0 bases and J by 7 bases, with 13 bases left in between. The CDR3 is made up of 16 amino acids. CDR1 is MNHNS and CDR2 is SASEGT in the germline V gene. The CDR3 loop reads CASSEADNRRNSPLHF. The CDR3 coding sequence is TGTGCCAGCAGTGAAGCTGATAACAGGCGGAATTCACCCCTCCACTTT.

This chain connects TRBV9 to TRBJ1-6, with 8 positions matching TRBD1. The length of the CDR3 is 15 residues. V was pared by 4 bases and J by 10 bases, with 10 bases of the junction left unmatched. Looked up from germline, CDR1 is SGDLS and CDR2 is YYNGEE. For the CDR3, the DNA is TGTGCCAGCAGCTCCCAGGGGGCAGGAAACTCACCCCTCCACTTT. Residues: CASSSQGAGNSPLHF.